The 26 T cell receptor beta chains reported below all come from one sample, sequenced in a study of blood T cell repertoires in COVID-19. Generated by immunoSEQ multiplex PCR, the TCRdb table keeps only in-frame clones and is missing some. The repertoire includes 150,000 to 200,000 clones, roughly 87% of them detected once, and 20% to 25% sits in the top ten. Sequencing was done on a sample of peripheral blood. The source is a man between 60 and 75 years old with active or convalescent COVID-19.

This clone was seen just once. The gene calls are TRBV5-1 and TRBJ2-1; 8 nucleotides match TRBD2. Unmatched junction bases numbered 16, after V lost 4 bases and J lost 7 bases. This CDR3 comprises 17 residues. Germline V lookup: CDR1 SGHRS, CDR2 YFSETQ. The CDR3 sequence: CASSRNPRGEGGNEQFF. CDR3 bases: TGCGCCAGCAGCCGAAACCCGCGGGGGGAAGGAGGAAATGAGCAGTTCTTC.

The chain has TRBV7-9 and TRBJ1-3; perhaps TRBD1 as D (5 bases). V was shortened by 2 bases and J by 0 bases, with 8 bases between the two germline ends. Germline values: CDR1 SEHNR, CDR2 FQNEAQ (reference sequence). The CDR3 loop spans 15 amino acids. CDR3 in amino acids: CASSLQGSSGNTIYF. The CDR3 DNA reads TGTGCCAGCAGCTTACAGGGAAGCTCTGGAAACACCATATATTTT.

This chain links TRBV6-6 with TRBJ1-5, with D uncertain. Per the germline V gene, CDR1 is MNHNY and CDR2 is SVGAGI (reference sequence). CDR3 length: 13 residues. V gave up 7 bases and J gave up 5 bases, with 12 bases separating them. For the CDR3, the DNA is TGTGCCAGCACCACCCGAAGCGATCAGCCCCAGCATTTT. This translates into CASTTRSDQPQHF.

The chain is built from TRBV6-5 and TRBJ2-3, with 8 bases aligning to TRBD1. V lost 7 bases to trimming and J lost 0 bases; unmatched junction nucleotides: 6. The CDR3 is 15 amino acids. Per germline, CDR1 MNHEY and CDR2 SVGAGI. The CDR3 nucleotides read TGTGCCAGCACCGTACAGGGGGACAGCACAGATACGCAGTATTTT. As protein: CASTVQGDSTDTQYF.

This CDR3 is CASSSGETQYF. The CDR3 DNA reads as TGTGCCAGCAGTTCGGGAGAGACCCAGTACTTC. V gene TRBV6-5 combines with J gene TRBJ2-5; D uncertain. The CDR3 is 11 residues long. Trimming stripped 4 bases from V and 4 bases from J, with 4 bases between. CDR1 is MNHEY and CDR2 is SVGAGI in the germline V gene.

The chain is built from TRBV18 and TRBJ1-3; D remains unclear. Germline lookup yields CDR1 KGHSH and CDR2 LQKENI. The CDR3 consists of 16 residues. The V end lost 3 bases, the J end lost 0 bases, and 12 bases lay between the germline ends. In DNA form, the CDR3 reads TGTGCCAGCTCACCTAGGGCGGGAAACTCTGGAAACACCATATATTTT. Amino acids: CASSPRAGNSGNTIYF.

This chain uses TRBV2 with TRBJ2-7; D may be TRBD2 (6 bases). The germline V gene has CDR1 SNHLY and CDR2 FYNNEI. This CDR3 has 14 amino acids. Trimming stripped 7 bases from V and 7 bases from J, with 20 bases between. The CDR3 sequence: CASNSGPPLREQYF. The CDR3 bases are TGTGCCAGCAATAGCGGACCTCCTCTACGGGAGCAGTACTTC.

The rearrangement joins TRBV29-1 to TRBJ2-5; perhaps TRBD1 as D (5 bases). The CDR3 covers 13 residues. Trimming pared 4 bases from V and 1 base from J, leaving 10 bases between. Germline CDR1 SQVTM, CDR2 ANQGSEA. CDR3 sequence (DNA): TGCAGCGTTGCAGGGTTTATCCAAGAGACCCAGTACTTC. As protein: CSVAGFIQETQYF.

Regarding this clone: Distinct nucleotide sequences in the sample also encode this CDR3. This chain joins TRBV6-5 and TRBJ2-1, with D perhaps matching TRBD2 (5 bases). Germline V gene data show CDR1 as MNHEY and CDR2 as SVGAGI. The CDR3 runs 14 residues. V lost 0 bases, J lost 4 bases, and 7 bases lay in between. CDR3 loop: CASSYSGVYNEQFF. CDR3 coding DNA: TGTGCCAGCAGTTACTCGGGAGTTTACAATGAGCAGTTCTTC.

The chain joins TRBV6-5 to TRBJ2-5, with 9 bases identical to TRBD2. The CDR3 is 15 residues long. The V segment lost 11 bases and the J segment 4 bases; nucleotides outside the gene matches: 14. The V gene's germline CDR1 is MNHEY and CDR2 SVGAGI. CDR3 nucleotides: TGTGCCTCTGGTCAGCGGGGGGCCGCAGGAGAGACCCAGTACTTC. Translated: CASGQRGAAGETQYF.

Remarks on this clone: The sample carries other DNA sequences with the same CDR3. The chain combines TRBV5-1 with TRBJ2-2; no reliable D call. V was cut by 0 bases and J by 1 base, with 4 bases left in between. This CDR3 has 14 amino acids. CDR1 and CDR2 from the germline V gene are SGHRS and YFSETQ. CDR3 in DNA: TGCGCCAGCAGCTTGGCCGGGAACACCGGGGAGCTGTTTTTT. Amino acids: CASSLAGNTGELFF.

The chain is built from TRBV7-3 and TRBJ2-3; D unresolved. Germline values: CDR1 SGHTA, CDR2 FQGTGA. Trimming stripped 4 bases from V and 1 base from J, with 6 bases between. CDR3 length equals 13 residues. CDR3 region: CASSSQGTDTQYF. The DNA for the CDR3 is TGTGCCAGCAGCTCCCAGGGCACAGATACGCAGTATTTT.

The CDR3 reads CASSQEVTRTDTQYF. The CDR3, as DNA: TGTGCCAGCAGCCAAGAAGTGACGAGGACAGATACGCAGTATTTT. The rearrangement links TRBV3-1 (or the pseudogene TRBV3-2) to TRBJ2-3; D unresolved. V dropped 0 bases and J dropped 3 bases, with 10 bases sitting between them. This CDR3 spans 15 amino acids. CDR1 is LGHDT, CDR2 YNNKEL, per germline (reference sequence).

This clone has a single count. The chain is built from TRBV5-6 and TRBJ2-5; 7 positions match TRBD2. This CDR3 contains 14 residues. Germline V gene data show CDR1 as SGHDT and CDR2 as YYEEEE. The J segment lost 7 bases and the V segment lost 4 bases, leaving 10 bases of the junction unmatched. The CDR3 region is CASSPGRGIGTQYF. In DNA, the CDR3 is TGTGCCAGCAGCCCGGGGAGGGGAATCGGGACCCAGTACTTC.

V gene TRBV20-1 combines with J gene TRBJ2-1; TRBD1 matches 9 bases. V was pared by 3 bases and J by 7 bases, with 7 bases of the junction left unmatched. Germline CDR1 is DFQATT and CDR2 is SNEGSKA (reference sequence). The CDR3 is made up of 14 amino acids. DNA of the CDR3: TGCAGTGCTAGTGAACAGGGGGCGGGTAATGAGCAGTTCTTC. Translated: CSASEQGAGNEQFF.

The chain couples TRBV5-4 to TRBJ2-7; 7 bases fit TRBD1. This CDR3 region has 14 residues. V gave up 0 bases and J gave up 7 bases; unmatched junction bases: 7. CDR1 is SGHNT and CDR2 is YYREEE in the germline V gene (reference sequence). This CDR3 is CASSLEGRGREQYF. In DNA form, the CDR3 reads TGTGCCAGCAGCTTGGAGGGCAGGGGGAGAGAGCAGTACTTC.

This clone showed up just a few times. The rearrangement links TRBV19 to TRBJ2-1; D is perhaps TRBD2 (6 bases). V was clipped by 4 bases and J by 9 bases, with 25 bases between them. Germline CDR1 is LNHDA and CDR2 is SQIVND (reference sequence). The CDR3 sequence is 17 residues long. The DNA of the CDR3 is TGTGCCAGTAGTAGGGGGGAGACAGCCCTTCTCGGCCCTGAGCAGTTCTTC. Its protein product is CASSRGETALLGPEQFF.

This chain links TRBV11-2 with TRBJ2-4, with TRBD2 matching 7 bases. V trimming: 1 base; J trimming: 9 bases; junction bases outside the gene matches: 6. This CDR3 region has 14 residues. Germline V CDR1 and CDR2: SGHAT, FQNNGV. As DNA, the CDR3 is TGTGCCAGCAGCTTAGGGACTAGTACACTCATTCAGTACTTC. Its protein is CASSLGTSTLIQYF.

The V and J genes are TRBV18 and TRBJ2-7; 9 bases are shared with TRBD1. The CDR3 extends over 14 amino acids. Per the germline V gene, CDR1 is KGHSH and CDR2 is LQKENI. Trimming removed 2 bases from V and 3 bases from J; junction bases left unmatched: 2. The CDR3 DNA reads as TGTGCCAGCTCACCAAGGACAGGGGACTACGAGCAGTACTTC. Protein: CASSPRTGDYEQYF.

J is TRBJ1-1 and V is TRBV2; a possible D gene is TRBD1 (5 bases). The CDR3 contains 15 residues. Trimming removed 5 bases from V and 1 base from J, with 14 bases in between. Germline CDR1 is SNHLY and CDR2 is FYNNEI. CDR3 nucleotide sequence: TGTGCCAGCAGTTACTACGGGGGATCGAACACTGAAGCTTTCTTT. It specifies CASSYYGGSNTEAFF.

This clone was seen more than once but under ten times. The V and J genes are TRBV7-2 and TRBJ2-2; D might be TRBD2 (6 bases). This CDR3 is 15 amino acids long. Germline-derived CDR1 and CDR2 are SGHTA and FQGNSA. Deletions cut 5 bases from V and 4 bases from J, with 14 bases between. CDR3 in DNA: TGTGCCAGCAGCCCTAGCGTAGCCGGCACCGGGGAGCTGTTTTTT. Its protein is CASSPSVAGTGELFF.

V and J are TRBV5-6 and TRBJ1-5; 10 bases line up with TRBD1. The CDR3 consists of 17 residues. Unmatched junction bases numbered 8, after V lost 0 bases and J lost 5 bases. Germline V gene data show CDR1 as SGHDT and CDR2 as YYEEEE. The CDR3 loop reads CASSLVAGTGVDQPQHF. In nucleotides, the CDR3 is TGTGCCAGCAGCTTGGTTGCAGGGACAGGGGTGGATCAGCCCCAGCATTTT.

This chain uses TRBV2 with TRBJ1-1; D is uncertain. V dropped 0 bases and J dropped 4 bases, with 9 bases sitting between them. CDR3 size: 14 residues. Germline CDR1 is SNHLY and CDR2 is FYNNEI. CDR3 sequence: CASSEAVSGTEAFF. CDR3 bases: TGTGCCAGCAGTGAAGCGGTAAGCGGCACTGAAGCTTTCTTT.

V and J are TRBV7-9 and TRBJ1-3; D is possibly TRBD1 (5 bases). Germline V gives CDR1 SEHNR, CDR2 FQNEAQ (reference sequence). Deletions cut 2 bases from V and 2 bases from J, with 7 bases between. This CDR3 comprises 14 residues. This CDR3 is CASSLPGTGNTIYF. In nucleotides, the CDR3 is TGTGCCAGCAGCTTACCAGGGACTGGAAACACCATATATTTT.

A remark on this clone: One junction end disagrees with the germline gene, perhaps due to a read error. This chain joins TRBV6-1 and TRBJ1-3; possible D gene TRBD1, 5 bases. The CDR3 runs 15 residues. Per germline, CDR1 MNHNS and CDR2 SASEGT. The CDR3 DNA reads as TGTGCCAGCAGTGAATCCCTGGGGGGTGGAAACACTATATATTTT. It specifies CASSESLGGGNTIYF.

The rearrangement links TRBV27 to TRBJ1-6, with D tentatively TRBD1 (5 bases). The CDR3 contains 18 residues. The ends were cut back, 5 bases at V and 0 bases at J, with 17 bases in the middle. Germline V gene data show CDR1 as MNHEY and CDR2 as SMNVEV (reference sequence). CDR3 residues: CASSRQLFGGSYNSPLHF. The CDR3 DNA is TGTGCCAGCAGTCGTCAGTTGTTCGGGGGCTCCTATAATTCACCCCTCCACTTT.